What follows are 3 T cell receptor beta chains derived from one specimen sequenced in a study of cytomegalovirus exposure and HLA in healthy donors. Vbeta (60) and Jbeta (13) primers were used in the PCR. Here immunoSEQ multiplex PCR was the method, and the copy in TCRdb shows in-frame clones only, minus some. Seen in this sample are roughly 73,000 clones; the ten most common clones hold roughly 13%. Sequencing was done on a sample of PBMCs. The receptor set was obtained from a man aged 50 or older in good health and CMV-seropositive.

The chain joins TRBV30 to TRBJ1-1; D is undetermined. The length of the CDR3 is 13 residues. V lost 2 bases, J lost 6 bases, and 13 bases lay in between. Germline assignment: CDR1 GTSNPN and CDR2 SVGIG (reference sequence). The CDR3 sequence is CAWSRGVGAEAFF. The CDR3 DNA sequence: TGTGCCTGGAGTCGGGGAGTTGGGGCTGAAGCTTTCTTT.

This chain connects TRBV28 to TRBJ1-5, with D maybe TRBD1 (5 bases). Germline CDR1 reads MDHEN; CDR2 reads SYDVKM. The CDR3 sequence is 14 residues long. Trimming took off 2 bases at V and 7 bases at J, with 12 bases between the two ends. The chain's CDR3 is CASSLQGPGQPQHF. CDR3 coding DNA: TGTGCCAGCAGTTTACAGGGTCCCGGGCAGCCCCAGCATTTT.

This chain connects TRBV9 to TRBJ1-5; 9 bases fit TRBD1. This CDR3 comprises 15 residues. Germline-derived CDR1 and CDR2 are SGDLS and YYNGEE. V lost 3 bases, J lost 7 bases, and 8 bases stayed unmatched. Here the CDR3 reads CASSAGQGGGQPQHF. The CDR3 coding sequence is TGTGCCAGCAGCGCGGGACAGGGAGGCGGCCAGCCCCAGCATTTT.